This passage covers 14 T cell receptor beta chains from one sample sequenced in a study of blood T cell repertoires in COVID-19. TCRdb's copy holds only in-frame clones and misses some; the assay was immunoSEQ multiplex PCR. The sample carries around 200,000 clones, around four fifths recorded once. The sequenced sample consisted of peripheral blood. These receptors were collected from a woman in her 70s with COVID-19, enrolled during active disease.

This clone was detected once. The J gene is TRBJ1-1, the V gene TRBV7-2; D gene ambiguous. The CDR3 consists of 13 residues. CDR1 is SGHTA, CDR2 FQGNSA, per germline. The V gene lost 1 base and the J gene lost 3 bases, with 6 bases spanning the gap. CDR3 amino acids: CASSLVRDTEAFF. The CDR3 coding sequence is TGTGCCAGCAGCTTAGTTCGGGACACTGAAGCTTTCTTT.

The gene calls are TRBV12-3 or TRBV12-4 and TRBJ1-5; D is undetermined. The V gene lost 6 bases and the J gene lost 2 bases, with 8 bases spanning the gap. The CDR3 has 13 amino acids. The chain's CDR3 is CASRTGGNQPQHF. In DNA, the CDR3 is TGTGCCAGCAGAACCGGGGGCAATCAGCCCCAGCATTTT.

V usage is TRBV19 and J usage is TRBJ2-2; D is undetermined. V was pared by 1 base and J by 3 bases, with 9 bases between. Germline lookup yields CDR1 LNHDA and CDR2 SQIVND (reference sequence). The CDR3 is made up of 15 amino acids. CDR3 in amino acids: CASSIGLRDTGELFF. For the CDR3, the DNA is TGTGCCAGTAGTATAGGACTGAGAGACACCGGGGAGCTGTTTTTT.

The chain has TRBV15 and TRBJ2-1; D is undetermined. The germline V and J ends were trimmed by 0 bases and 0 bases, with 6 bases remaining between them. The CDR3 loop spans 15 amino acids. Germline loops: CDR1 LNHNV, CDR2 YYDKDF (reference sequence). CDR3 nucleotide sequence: TGTGCCACCAGCAGAGAAAGGAGCTCCTACAATGAGCAGTTCTTC. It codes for CATSRERSSYNEQFF.

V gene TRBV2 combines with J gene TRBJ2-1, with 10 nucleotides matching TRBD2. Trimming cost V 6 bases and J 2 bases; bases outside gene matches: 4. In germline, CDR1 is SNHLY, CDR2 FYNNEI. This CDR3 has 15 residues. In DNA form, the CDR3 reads TGTGCCAGCAGAGCCGGACTAGCGGCCTACAATGAGCAGTTCTTC. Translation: CASRAGLAAYNEQFF.

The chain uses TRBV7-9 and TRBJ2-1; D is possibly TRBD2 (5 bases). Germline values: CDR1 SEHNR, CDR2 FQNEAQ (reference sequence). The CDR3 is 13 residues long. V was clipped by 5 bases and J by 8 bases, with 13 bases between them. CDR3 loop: CASSLTSLHEQFF. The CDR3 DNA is TGTGCCAGCAGCCTAACTAGTCTCCATGAGCAGTTCTTC.

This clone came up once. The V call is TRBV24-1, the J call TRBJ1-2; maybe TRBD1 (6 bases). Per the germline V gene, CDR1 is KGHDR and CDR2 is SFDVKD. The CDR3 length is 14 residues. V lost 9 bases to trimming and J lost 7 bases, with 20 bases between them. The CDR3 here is CATQRGGAQGGYTF. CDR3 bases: TGTGCCACCCAGAGGGGGGGGGCGCAAGGTGGCTACACCTTC.

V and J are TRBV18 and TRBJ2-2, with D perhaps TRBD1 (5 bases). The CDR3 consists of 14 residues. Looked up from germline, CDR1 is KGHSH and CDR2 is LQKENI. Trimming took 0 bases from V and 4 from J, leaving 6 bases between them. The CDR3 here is CASSPPGRTGELFF. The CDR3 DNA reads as TGTGCCAGCTCACCACCGGGGCGCACCGGGGAGCTGTTTTTT.

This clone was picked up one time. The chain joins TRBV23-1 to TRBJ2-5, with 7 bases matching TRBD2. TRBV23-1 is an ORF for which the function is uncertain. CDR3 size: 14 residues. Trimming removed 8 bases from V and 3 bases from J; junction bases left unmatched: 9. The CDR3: CASPREGKEETQYF. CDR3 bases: TGCGCCAGCCCCAGGGAGGGAAAAGAAGAGACCCAGTACTTC.

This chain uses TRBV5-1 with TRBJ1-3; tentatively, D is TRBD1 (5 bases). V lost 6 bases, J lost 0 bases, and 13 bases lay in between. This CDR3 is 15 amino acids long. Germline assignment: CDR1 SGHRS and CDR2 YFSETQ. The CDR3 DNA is TGCGCCAGCACGGTAGGGGTAAACTCTGGAAACACCATATATTTT. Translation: CASTVGVNSGNTIYF.

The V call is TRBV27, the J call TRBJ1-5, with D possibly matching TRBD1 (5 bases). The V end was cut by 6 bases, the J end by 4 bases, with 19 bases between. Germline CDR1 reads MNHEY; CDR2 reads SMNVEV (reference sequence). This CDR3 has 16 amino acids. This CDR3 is CASRPFTGVGNQPQHF. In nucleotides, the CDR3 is TGTGCCAGCAGGCCCTTTACGGGGGTGGGGAATCAGCCCCAGCATTTT.

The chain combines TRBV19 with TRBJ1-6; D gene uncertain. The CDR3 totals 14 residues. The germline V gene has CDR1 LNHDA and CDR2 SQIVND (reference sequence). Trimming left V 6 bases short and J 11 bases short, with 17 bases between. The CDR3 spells CASSPTGSVPPLHF. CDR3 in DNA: TGTGCCAGTAGCCCGACGGGGAGCGTGCCACCCCTCCACTTT.

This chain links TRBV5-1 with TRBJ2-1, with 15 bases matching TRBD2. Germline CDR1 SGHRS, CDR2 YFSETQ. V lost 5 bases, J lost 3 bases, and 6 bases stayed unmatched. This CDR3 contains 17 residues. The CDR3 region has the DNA TGCGCCAGCAGAAGGACTAGCGGGGGGGCATACTACAATGAGCAGTTCTTC. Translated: CASRRTSGGAYYNEQFF.

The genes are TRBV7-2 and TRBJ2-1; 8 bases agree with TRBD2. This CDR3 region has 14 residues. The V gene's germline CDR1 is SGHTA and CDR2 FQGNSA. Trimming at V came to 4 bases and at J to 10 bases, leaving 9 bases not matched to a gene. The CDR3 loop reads CASSSSGQGKEQFF. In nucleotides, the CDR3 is TGTGCCAGCAGCTCTAGCGGGCAGGGTAAGGAGCAGTTCTTC.